The sequence of this TCR beta chain was determined in a study of cytomegalovirus exposure and HLA in healthy donors. Whole-study findings and limits: Later, an analysis found that TCR clusters from the first cohort tended to co-occur in the roughly 120 validation repertoires. Most TCR sequences were uncommon, yet certain public TCRs appeared in many donors.

Assay: immunoSEQ multiplex PCR; the TCRdb copy retains only in-frame clones and omits some. The table has some 110,000 clones, over 90% seen once. Note on this clone: Antigen unknown.

Separate from the approximately 720-subject first cohort was the roughly 120-subject validation cohort, to which the donors belonged. Germline V gives CDR1 MDHEN, CDR2 SYDVKM. Trimming took off 6 bases at V and 3 bases at J, with 18 bases between the two ends. This CDR3 contains 15 residues. This sequence originates from a woman aged 18 to 35 in good health and CMV-seronegative. Material: PBMCs. The chain carries TRBV28 and TRBJ2-7; possibly TRBD2 for D (5 bases). Here the CDR3 DNA reads TGTGCCAGCAGCCCCGGGGAGACCGTAGTCTACGAGCAGTACTTC. Translating it yields CASSPGETVVYEQYF.